The clone carrying this T cell receptor beta chain was counted a single time. Its antigen is unknown. The junction departs from the called germline gene at one end, perhaps through a read error. The data were taken from a study of T cell repertoires in cytomegalovirus infection. Study at large: Public TCR beta signatures indicated both CMV infection and matching HLA type.

The CDR3 has 15 amino acids. CDR1 and CDR2 (germline): DFQATT, SNEGSKA (reference sequence). General study findings and limits: Cumulative frequency of public TCR beta families picked out carriers of CMV plus the relevant HLA. Within the response measured ex vivo, HLA-C-restricted CMV-specific TCR beta clonotypes were dominant.

TCRdb re-analysed the reads in MiXCR, keeping a single row per CDR3 protein. The repertoire includes fewer than 550,000 distinct CDR3 sequences, about 11% of them detected once, and roughly 10% sits in the top ten. The receptor's source is a human donor in good health (CMV status not recorded). Some clones in this sample may be carry-over from other donors' samples. The chain joins TRBV20-1 to TRBJ1-5; the match to TRBD1 covers 7 bases. The source material was PBMCs. The CDR3: CNARKTGKGNQPQHF. CDR3 coding DNA: TGCAATGCTCGGAAGACAGGGAAGGGCAATCAGCCCCAGCATTTT.